This T cell receptor (beta chain) was retrieved from a study of blood T cell repertoires in COVID-19. The overall study: The cDNA or gDNA used as material had been derived from T cells, B-cell-depleted T cells, or PBMCs.

The count of this clone is one. This CDR3 has 15 amino acids. Trimming stripped 0 bases from V and 5 bases from J, with 12 bases between. From germline, CDR1 is SGHRS and CDR2 YFSETQ. Using immunoSEQ multiplex PCR, the repertoire was profiled, and TCRdb retains in-frame clones only, with some absent. Of 230,000 or so clones listed, roughly 87% are singletons. This receptor was taken from a man aged 35 to 55 with active or convalescent COVID-19. The sequencing sample was made of peripheral blood. The chain uses TRBV5-1 and TRBJ2-1; a possible D gene is TRBD2 (5 bases). CDR3 bases: TGCGCCAGCAGCTTGGCGCGGGCTTCGCACAATGAGCAGTTCTTC. Encoded protein: CASSLARASHNEQFF.